This entry lists 31 T cell receptor beta chains sequenced from one sample in a study of T cell changes during pregnancy in multiple sclerosis. Clones were sequenced by immunoSEQ multiplex PCR, and TCRdb holds only the in-frame ones, with some missing. The profile shows fewer than 85,000 clones, approximately 90% of them singletons. The starting material was peripheral blood, obtained in the first trimester of pregnancy. The receptors were gathered from a female donor in good health, enrolled as a control in a pregnancy study.

The chain couples TRBV4-1 to TRBJ2-7; tentatively, D is TRBD2 (5 bases). V lost 1 base and J lost 3, with 13 bases in between. The CDR3 is made up of 15 amino acids. Germline-derived CDR1 and CDR2 are MGHRA and YSYEKL. CDR3 in amino acids: CASSQVYIASYEQYF. The CDR3 DNA is TGCGCCAGCAGCCAAGTTTATATAGCGAGCTACGAGCAGTACTTC.

The chain carries TRBV7-2 and TRBJ2-5; weak D call: TRBD2 (5 bases). Trimming took off 8 bases at V and 5 bases at J, with 6 bases between the two ends. Germline CDR1 is SGHTA and CDR2 is FQGNSA. The length of the CDR3 is 10 residues. The DNA for the CDR3 is TGTGCCAGCGGCGGGGAGACCCAGTACTTC. Its translation: CASGGETQYF. The full variable domain, completed using reference TRBV7-2 and TRBJ2-5, is GAGVSQSPSNKVTEKGKDVELRCDPISGHTALYWYRQSLGQGLEFLIYFQGNSAPDKSGLPSDRFSAERTGGSVSTLTIQRTQQEDSAVYLCASGGETQYFGPGTRLLVL.

The chain has TRBV27 and TRBJ1-1; no clear D gene. The CDR3 runs to 16 residues. CDR1 is MNHEY, CDR2 SMNVEV, per germline (reference sequence). Trimming shortened V by 4 bases and J by 4 bases, and 19 bases separated the two germline ends. CDR3 region: CASSSEGPKGGTEAFF. For the CDR3, the DNA is TGTGCCAGCAGTTCGGAGGGTCCTAAGGGAGGCACTGAAGCTTTCTTT.

The V call is TRBV6-1, the J call TRBJ2-7; 11 bases match TRBD2. Germline CDR1 and CDR2: MNHNS and SASEGT. V gave up 1 base and J gave up 5 bases; unmatched junction bases: 7. This CDR3 spans 16 amino acids. The CDR3 sequence: CASSEVWRLAGNEQYF. CDR3 DNA sequence: TGTGCCAGCAGTGAAGTTTGGAGACTAGCGGGAAACGAGCAGTACTTC.

This chain connects TRBV19 to TRBJ1-3; D uncertain. Germline CDR1 is LNHDA and CDR2 is SQIVND (reference sequence). CDR3 length: 14 amino acids. Trimming pared 5 bases from V and 0 bases from J, leaving 8 bases between. CDR3 nucleotide sequence: TGTGCCAGTAGTCGGCGGGACTCTGGAAACACCATATATTTT. Its protein product is CASSRRDSGNTIYF.

The rearrangement links TRBV5-6 to TRBJ2-5; maybe TRBD1 (5 bases). In germline, CDR1 is SGHDT, CDR2 YYEEEE. V was pared by 0 bases and J by 5 bases, with 5 bases between. CDR3 length equals 12 residues. The CDR3 sequence: CASSLDRETQYF. For the CDR3, the DNA is TGTGCCAGCAGCTTGGACAGGGAGACCCAGTACTTC.

This chain joins TRBV7-9 and TRBJ1-2; D unresolved. The CDR3 is 11 residues long. The V end was cut by 5 bases, the J end by 8 bases, with 9 bases between. The germline CDR1 and CDR2 sequences are SEHNR and FQNEAQ (reference sequence). The CDR3 is CASSPVIGYTF. The CDR3 bases are TGTGCCAGCAGCCCCGTAATCGGCTACACCTTC.

The V and J genes are TRBV28 and TRBJ2-2; the match to TRBD1 covers 8 bases. This CDR3 has 17 residues. The germline gives CDR1 MDHEN, CDR2 SYDVKM. With V trimmed by 4 bases and J by 0 bases, 7 bases remained unmatched. CDR3 region: CASSSGQGVTNTGELFF. The CDR3 nucleotides are TGTGCCAGCAGTTCCGGACAGGGAGTAACGAACACCGGGGAGCTGTTTTTT.

The J gene is TRBJ1-6, the V gene TRBV5-1, with 11 bases aligning to TRBD1. After removal of 0 bases from V and 9 bases from J, the junction contained 2 bases not matched to a gene. Germline V gene sequence: CDR1 SGHRS, CDR2 YFSETQ. The CDR3 loop spans 15 amino acids. DNA of the CDR3: TGCGCCAGCAGCTTGGATGGGACAGGGGGTTCACCCCTCCACTTT. Protein product: CASSLDGTGGSPLHF.

V and J are TRBV5-4 and TRBJ2-7; tentative D call: TRBD1 (6 bases). The CDR3 length is 13 residues. The V and J ends lost 4 bases and 0 bases respectively, with 8 bases between them. Germline V gene lookup returns CDR1 SGHNT and CDR2 YYREEE (reference sequence). The CDR3 loop is CASSPDSSYEQYF. The DNA for the CDR3 is TGTGCCAGCAGCCCGGACAGCTCCTACGAGCAGTACTTC.

This sequence joins TRBV15 and TRBJ2-5; 9 bases match TRBD1. V was clipped by 3 bases and J by 2 bases; unmatched bases: 13. The CDR3 runs 18 residues. Germline V gene lookup returns CDR1 LNHNV and CDR2 YYDKDF (reference sequence). The CDR3 loop is CATSSKKGQGGAQETQYF. CDR3 DNA: TGTGCCACCAGCAGTAAAAAGGGACAGGGAGGTGCTCAAGAGACCCAGTACTTC.

The V gene is TRBV7-9, the J gene TRBJ2-3, with TRBD2 identical over 9 bases. The CDR3 consists of 16 residues. Germline V gene sequence: CDR1 SEHNR, CDR2 FQNEAQ (reference sequence). J lost 0 bases, V lost 1 base, and 2 bases had no gene match. CDR3 in DNA: TGTGCCAGCAGCTTAGGTCTAGCGGGAAGCACAGATACGCAGTATTTT. Its translation is CASSLGLAGSTDTQYF. The variable domain in full, with the rest retrieved from reference TRBV7-9 and TRBJ2-3, is DTGVSQNPRHKITKRGQNVTFRCDPISEHNRLYWYRQTLGQGPEFLTYFQNEAQLEKSRLLSDRFSAERPKGSFSTLEIQRTEQGDSAMYLCASSLGLAGSTDTQYFGPGTRLTVL.

The chain joins TRBV7-8 to TRBJ2-7, with TRBD2 identical over 16 bases. CDR1 and CDR2 (germline): SGHVS, FQNEAQ. CDR3 size: 17 residues. Unmatched junction bases numbered 7, after V lost 5 bases and J lost 3 bases. The CDR3 region has the DNA TGTGCCAGCAGCCCGGGACTAGCGGGAGGGCCTCTCTACGAGCAGTACTTC. The encoded protein is CASSPGLAGGPLYEQYF.

This clone appeared a few times. J is TRBJ1-1 and V is TRBV5-1; D gene unclear. CDR1 and CDR2 (germline): SGHRS, YFSETQ. The CDR3 is 15 residues long. Trimming took 4 bases from V and 5 from J, leaving 18 bases between them. DNA of the CDR3: TGCGCCAGCAGCAATTCGGGGTCCGTGGCGACTGAAGCTTTCTTT. It translates to CASSNSGSVATEAFF. The variable domain in full, with the rest retrieved from reference TRBV5-1 and TRBJ1-1, is KAGVTQTPRYLIKTRGQQVTLSCSPISGHRSVSWYQQTPGQGLQFLFEYFSETQRNKGNFPGRFSGRQFSNSRSEMNVSTLELGDSALYLCASSNSGSVATEAFFGQGTRLTVV.

J is TRBJ2-1 and V is TRBV5-1, with 10 bases aligning to TRBD2. Germline values: CDR1 SGHRS, CDR2 YFSETQ. J lost 5 bases, V lost 4 bases, and 6 bases had no gene match. CDR3 length: 15 residues. CDR3 coding DNA: TGCGCCAGCAGCACCGGGACTAGCGCAGACAATGAGCAGTTCTTC. Its translation is CASSTGTSADNEQFF.

The table lists this clone with a count of one. This chain joins TRBV18 and TRBJ2-1, with D perhaps TRBD2 (6 bases). Trimming shortened V by 6 bases and J by 1 base, and 16 bases separated the two germline ends. The length of the CDR3 is 16 residues. CDR1 KGHSH and CDR2 LQKENI come from the germline V gene. CDR3 DNA sequence: TGTGCCAGCTCTTTTAGCGGAGTGGGTTCCTACAATGAGCAGTTCTTC. Translated, it gives CASSFSGVGSYNEQFF. Filled out from reference TRBV18 and TRBJ2-1, the complete variable domain reads NAGVMQNPRHLVRRRGQEARLRCSPMKGHSHVYWYRQLPEEGLKFMVYLQKENIIDESGMPKERFSAEFPKEGPSILRIQQVVRGDSAAYFCASSFSGVGSYNEQFFGPGTRLTVL.

V is TRBV10-3 and J is TRBJ1-1; D is perhaps TRBD1 (6 bases). The CDR3 has 16 amino acids. Deletions cut 4 bases from V and 6 bases from J, with 21 bases between. CDR1 ENHRY and CDR2 SYGVKD come from the germline V gene. The CDR3 here is CAISVGGTGLFAEAFF. CDR3 coding DNA: TGTGCCATCAGTGTTGGGGGAACAGGGCTTTTCGCTGAAGCTTTCTTT.

This chain uses TRBV4-1 with TRBJ1-5, with TRBD1 matching over 7 bases. J lost 0 bases, V lost 3 bases, and 8 bases had no gene match. CDR1 is MGHRA, CDR2 YSYEKL, per germline. This CDR3 comprises 17 residues. The DNA for the CDR3 is TGCGCCAGCAGCCAGCCGTACAGGGGAAATAGCAATCAGCCCCAGCATTTT. Translating it yields CASSQPYRGNSNQPQHF.

The J gene is TRBJ2-7, the V gene TRBV28, with TRBD1 as a possible D gene (5 bases). Trimming shortened V by 0 bases and J by 1 base, and 19 bases separated the two germline ends. Germline loops: CDR1 MDHEN, CDR2 SYDVKM. This CDR3 is built from 18 residues. CDR3 bases: TGTGCCAGCAGTTTATGCATGCCGTGTACAGGAAGTTCCTACGAGCAGTACTTC. Amino acids: CASSLCMPCTGSSYEQYF.

The chain has TRBV18 and TRBJ1-1; 8 positions agree with TRBD1. V dropped 5 bases and J dropped 1; count of bases not matched to a gene: 9. Germline V gene data show CDR1 as KGHSH and CDR2 as LQKENI. The CDR3 spans 16 residues. In DNA form, the CDR3 reads TGTGCCAGCTCATCGGACAGGGTGGGGTGGAACACTGAAGCTTTCTTT. Translation gives CASSSDRVGWNTEAFF.

This chain uses TRBV5-6 with TRBJ2-7, with 7 bases that match TRBD2. Germline assignment: CDR1 SGHDT and CDR2 YYEEEE. There are 14 residues in the CDR3. Trimming removed 5 bases from V and 2 bases from J; junction bases left unmatched: 7. DNA of the CDR3: TGTGCCAGCAGGAGGTGGGGGGGGACCTACGAGCAGTACTTC. This encodes CASRRWGGTYEQYF.

V gene TRBV15 combines with J gene TRBJ2-5, with a tentative D call TRBD1 (5 bases). CDR1 and CDR2 (germline): LNHNV, YYDKDF (reference sequence). Trimming stripped 4 bases from V and 2 bases from J, with 11 bases between. The CDR3 covers 14 residues. Here the CDR3 reads CATSKGDQQETQYF. Here the CDR3 DNA reads TGTGCCACCAGCAAAGGGGATCAACAAGAGACCCAGTACTTC.

CDR3 region: CASSYGQNTGELFF. CDR3 sequence (DNA): TGCGCCAGCAGCTATGGACAGAACACCGGGGAGCTGTTTTTT. The V and J genes are TRBV5-1 and TRBJ2-2; D may be TRBD1 (5 bases). The CDR3 runs 14 residues. The germline CDR1 and CDR2 sequences are SGHRS and YFSETQ. V lost 3 bases and J lost 1, with 7 bases in between.

V gene TRBV2 combines with J gene TRBJ2-4, with 8 bases lining up with TRBD2. The junction had 8 bases not matched to a gene; V was cut back by 7 bases and J by 12 bases. Germline values: CDR1 SNHLY, CDR2 FYNNEI. There are 12 residues in the CDR3. CDR3 amino acids: CASTGGAFTQYF. The CDR3, as DNA: TGTGCCAGCACGGGGGGGGCTTTCACTCAGTACTTC.

The V call is TRBV6-1, the J call TRBJ1-5; a weak D match, TRBD1 (5 bases). Germline CDR1 and CDR2: MNHNS and SASEGT. V lost 6 bases and J 2 bases, leaving 14 bases between the germline ends. The CDR3 spans 15 residues. CDR3 sequence: CASRPTGVRNQPQHF. The DNA for the CDR3 is TGTGCCAGCAGGCCTACAGGAGTTCGCAATCAGCCCCAGCATTTT.

This clone was detected a few times. The J gene is TRBJ2-1, the V gene TRBV19, with TRBD2 as a possible D gene (6 bases). Trimming removed 5 bases at V and 3 bases at J, with 11 bases between. Germline values: CDR1 LNHDA, CDR2 SQIVND (reference sequence). CDR3 size: 14 residues. The CDR3 DNA is TGTGCCAGTAGTGGTGACGGGAGCTACAATGAGCAGTTCTTC. This sequence encodes CASSGDGSYNEQFF.

The chain employs TRBV28 and TRBJ2-7; D is ambiguous. Germline V gene sequence: CDR1 MDHEN, CDR2 SYDVKM. CDR3 size: 16 residues. Trimming left V 5 bases short and J 0 bases short, with 17 bases between. CDR3 region: CASSNARKLSSYEQYF. As DNA, the CDR3 is TGTGCCAGCAGTAATGCTCGGAAACTAAGCTCCTACGAGCAGTACTTC.

This chain connects TRBV19 to TRBJ2-1; TRBD2 agrees at 8 bases. The CDR3 runs 15 residues. CDR1 is LNHDA and CDR2 is SQIVND in the germline V gene (reference sequence). J lost 4 bases, V lost 7 bases, and 9 bases had no gene match. CDR3 protein: CASTFSSGQYNEQFF. For the CDR3, the DNA is TGTGCCAGTACCTTCTCTAGCGGGCAATACAATGAGCAGTTCTTC.

This clone was counted a few times. The chain carries TRBV5-1 and TRBJ1-1; a weak D match, TRBD1 (5 bases). V was shortened by 1 base and J by 3 bases, with 7 bases between the two germline ends. The germline CDR1 and CDR2 sequences are SGHRS and YFSETQ. This CDR3 region has 13 residues. CDR3 sequence reads: CASSLLGDTEAFF. CDR3 bases: TGCGCCAGCAGCTTGTTAGGGGACACTGAAGCTTTCTTT.

J is TRBJ2-1 and V is TRBV10-3; TRBD2 is a possible D gene (7 bases). Germline V gives CDR1 ENHRY, CDR2 SYGVKD. This CDR3 has 13 amino acids. The V gene lost 8 bases and the J gene lost 8 bases, with 16 bases spanning the gap. The CDR3 sequence: CAIQGGGGDEQFF. The CDR3 nucleotides read TGTGCCATCCAGGGTGGAGGGGGGGATGAGCAGTTCTTC.

The chain couples TRBV19 to TRBJ1-5; D possibly corresponds to TRBD1 (6 bases). The germline V gene encodes CDR1 LNHDA and CDR2 SQIVND (reference sequence). CDR3 length: 15 amino acids. Trimming took 3 bases from V and 7 from J, leaving 16 bases between them. The CDR3 DNA reads TGTGCCAGTAGTATGACCCCACAGGGCGGACAGCCCCAGCATTTT. Translation: CASSMTPQGGQPQHF.